This T cell receptor beta chain was observed in a study of cytomegalovirus exposure and HLA in healthy donors. Study at large: Unique TCRs numbering some 80 million, obtained from HLA-typed donors, made up an early data release.

V lost 5 bases to trimming and J lost 3 bases, with 13 bases between them. Germline loops: CDR1 LNHDA, CDR2 SQIVND (reference sequence). This CDR3 spans 14 amino acids. On this clone: Its cognate antigen is unknown.

Study-wide points: HLA allele associations emerged for roughly 16,000 TCR beta sequences in a later analysis, at 0.05 false discovery rate. With later analysis, a missense DCLRE1C variant became linked to TCR beta V- and J-gene trimming. Most of the CMV-associated TCR beta chains (in a later analysis) appeared to be HLA-restricted.

The primer mix had 60 Vbeta and 13 Jbeta primers. Clones were read by immunoSEQ multiplex PCR, and TCRdb kept only the in-frame ones, dropping some. The specimen's table records around 80,000 clones. This receptor was obtained from a man aged 40-49 years in good health and CMV-seronegative. The specimen sequenced was PBMCs. V usage is TRBV19 and J usage is TRBJ1-2, with D possibly TRBD1 on 5 matching bases. The CDR3 region has the DNA TGTGCCAGTAGTCAGGGACTCGGGGACTATGGCTACACCTTC. Its protein product is CASSQGLGDYGYTF.